This passage covers 18 T cell receptor beta chains from one sample sequenced in a study of PD-1 blockade in mismatch repair-deficient tumors. TCRdb's copy holds only in-frame clones and misses some; the assay was immunoSEQ multiplex PCR. The sample consists of around 10,000 clones, approximately 85% of them appearing once. Sequences were derived from PBMCs, sampled about 46 weeks after starting pembrolizumab. The origin of the receptors is an adult with mismatch repair-deficient cancer.

The chain uses TRBV28 and TRBJ1-5, with 7 bases fitting TRBD1. The CDR3 spans 13 residues. Trimming removed 3 bases from V and 7 bases from J; junction bases left unmatched: 3. In germline, CDR1 is MDHEN, CDR2 SYDVKM. CDR3 bases: TGTGCCAGCAGTTTGGCAGGGGGACAGCCCCAGCATTTT. Residues: CASSLAGGQPQHF.

The CDR3 nucleotides are TGTGCCAGTAGTATAGGACTAGCCTACGAGCAGTACTTC. Translating gives CASSIGLAYEQYF. This chain joins TRBV19 and TRBJ2-7; D may be TRBD2 (6 bases). V lost 1 base to trimming and J lost 2 bases, with 6 bases between them. The CDR3 has 13 residues. Germline V lookup: CDR1 LNHDA, CDR2 SQIVND (reference sequence).

This rearrangement joins TRBV28 to TRBJ2-2; 13 positions match TRBD2. This CDR3 is 16 amino acids long. Germline trimming cut 8 bases from V and 3 bases from J; bases unmatched to any gene: 6. In germline, CDR1 is MDHEN, CDR2 SYDVKM. CDR3: CASRLAGGQYTGELFF. The CDR3 DNA reads as TGTGCCAGCCGACTAGCGGGAGGCCAGTACACCGGGGAGCTGTTTTTT.

The chain couples TRBV9 to TRBJ1-1, with unresolved D. CDR1 is SGDLS and CDR2 is YYNGEE in the germline V gene. This CDR3 has 15 residues. V lost 0 bases, J lost 0 bases, and 9 bases lay in between. The CDR3: CASSVVAGMNTEAFF. CDR3 sequence (DNA): TGTGCCAGCAGCGTAGTTGCAGGAATGAACACTGAAGCTTTCTTT.

The V and J genes are TRBV30 and TRBJ1-5; D not resolved. The CDR3 runs 13 residues. The germline V gene encodes CDR1 GTSNPN and CDR2 SVGIG (reference sequence). Trimming stripped 2 bases from V and 5 bases from J, with 10 bases between. As DNA, the CDR3 is TGTGCCTGGAGTAGTTCGGGATATCAGCCCCAGCATTTT. It translates to CAWSSSGYQPQHF.

This clone was recorded only once. The gene calls are TRBV13 and TRBJ1-1, with D possibly being TRBD1 (5 bases). Germline CDR1 PRHDT, CDR2 FYEKMQ (reference sequence). This CDR3 region has 15 residues. Between the trimmed V and J ends, which lost 1 base and 6 bases, there was a span of 15 bases. In DNA, the CDR3 is TGTGCCAGCAGCTTAGAGGGCAGGGAAAGAGCTGAAGCTTTCTTT. This translates into CASSLEGRERAEAFF. Complete variable domain (other parts from reference TRBV13 and TRBJ1-1): AAGVIQSPRHLIKEKRETATLKCYPIPRHDTVYWYQQGPGQDPQFLISFYEKMQSDKGSIPDRFSAQQFSDYHSELNMSSLELGDSALYFCASSLEGRERAEAFFGQGTRLTVV.

The gene calls are TRBV28 and TRBJ2-3, with 7 bases lining up with TRBD1. Trimming at V came to 6 bases and at J to 3 bases, leaving 3 bases not matched to a gene. This CDR3 has 13 amino acids. Germline V gene sequence: CDR1 MDHEN, CDR2 SYDVKM. The CDR3 bases are TGTGCCAGCAGGTCGGACAGGACAGATACGCAGTATTTT. This gives the protein CASRSDRTDTQYF. The variable domain in full, with the rest retrieved from reference TRBV28 and TRBJ2-3, is DVKVTQSSRYLVKRTGEKVFLECVQDMDHENMFWYRQDPGLGLRLIYFSYDVKMKEKGDIPEGYSVSREKKERFSLILESASTNQTSMYLCASRSDRTDTQYFGPGTRLTVL.

This clone was recorded a few times. The chain carries TRBV6-6 and TRBJ2-7; D remains unclear. This CDR3 has 12 residues. Germline lookup yields CDR1 MNHNY and CDR2 SVGAGI (reference sequence). V shed 2 bases and J shed 2 bases, with 4 bases lying between them. The CDR3, as DNA: TGTGCCAGCAGTTACGGCCCCTACGAGCAGTACTTC. It codes for CASSYGPYEQYF.

The chain carries TRBV5-1 and TRBJ1-2, with D possibly being TRBD1 (6 bases). V was pared by 0 bases and J by 8 bases, with 20 bases between. The CDR3 contains 16 residues. Germline CDR1 SGHRS, CDR2 YFSETQ. Here the CDR3 reads CASSLGNSGDSGGYTF. The CDR3 DNA reads TGCGCCAGCAGCTTGGGTAACTCAGGGGATTCTGGAGGCTACACCTTC.

This chain links TRBV6-1 with TRBJ2-2, with D possibly matching TRBD2 (5 bases). Looked up from germline, CDR1 is MNHNS and CDR2 is SASEGT. This CDR3 contains 15 residues. V was cut by 1 base and J by 6 bases, with 12 bases left in between. CDR3 bases: TGTGCCAGCAGTGAAGTGGGAGTCTTCGCCGGGGAGCTGTTTTTT. Its protein product is CASSEVGVFAGELFF.

The chain recombines TRBV5-1 with TRBJ1-5; the D gene is possibly TRBD1 (5 bases). The V gene's germline CDR1 is SGHRS and CDR2 YFSETQ. V was clipped by 4 bases and J by 1 base, with 9 bases between them. CDR3 length: 14 amino acids. The DNA of the CDR3 is TGCGCCAGCAGCCCGGGACTGAGCAATCAGCCCCAGCATTTT. Translating gives CASSPGLSNQPQHF.

The rearrangement joins TRBV19 to TRBJ2-7, with D possibly TRBD1 on 6 matching bases. The CDR3 is 15 residues long. Trimming shortened V by 1 base and J by 4 bases, and 14 bases separated the two germline ends. Germline assignment: CDR1 LNHDA and CDR2 SQIVND (reference sequence). For the CDR3, the DNA is TGTGCCAGTAGTATAGCAGGGGCTATAGAGTACGAGCAGTACTTC. Its translation is CASSIAGAIEYEQYF.

V usage is TRBV7-3 and J usage is TRBJ2-3; TRBD2 is a possible D gene (6 bases). V was shortened by 5 bases and J by 7 bases, with 13 bases between the two germline ends. This CDR3 spans 13 amino acids. Germline V gene lookup returns CDR1 SGHTA and CDR2 FQGTGA. The CDR3, as DNA: TGTGCCAGCAGCCCCGCTGCGGGAAATACGCAGTATTTT. The encoded protein is CASSPAAGNTQYF.

This chain connects TRBV27 to TRBJ2-1; possible D gene TRBD1, 5 bases. Trimming removed 4 bases at V and 0 bases at J, with 16 bases between. In germline, CDR1 is MNHEY, CDR2 SMNVEV (reference sequence). The CDR3 extends over 17 amino acids. The DNA of the CDR3 is TGTGCCAGCAGTTCGAGTGGGGCTGCGAGCTCCTACAATGAGCAGTTCTTC. Translating it yields CASSSSGAASSYNEQFF.

The chain uses TRBV9 and TRBJ2-7; 7 bases match TRBD1. The CDR3 is made up of 16 amino acids. Germline V gene data show CDR1 as SGDLS and CDR2 as YYNGEE. The V and J ends lost 4 bases and 0 bases, in that order; junction bases with no gene match: 10. Here the CDR3 reads CASSPTGTDSSYEQYF. Here the CDR3 DNA reads TGTGCCAGCAGCCCTACCGGGACAGACAGCTCCTACGAGCAGTACTTC.

The chain recombines TRBV4-1 with TRBJ1-2, with TRBD1 as a possible D gene (5 bases). This CDR3 region has 14 residues. Germline V CDR1 and CDR2: MGHRA, YSYEKL. The V gene lost 4 bases and the J gene lost 3 bases, with 12 bases spanning the gap. The CDR3: CASSRPDTHYGYTF. The DNA for the CDR3 is TGCGCCAGCAGCCGGCCGGACACCCACTATGGCTACACCTTC.

The chain joins TRBV2 to TRBJ2-3, with D tentatively TRBD2 (5 bases). The CDR3 covers 15 residues. The germline gives CDR1 SNHLY, CDR2 FYNNEI. The V gene lost 7 bases and the J gene lost 0 bases, with 14 bases spanning the gap. CDR3 sequence: CASITWEQSTDTQYF. The DNA of the CDR3 is TGTGCCAGCATTACCTGGGAGCAGAGCACAGATACGCAGTATTTT.

The chain links TRBV30 to TRBJ2-5, with 7 bases matching TRBD2. This CDR3 comprises 14 residues. V lost 3 bases and J lost 5; bases outside the gene matches: 9. Germline assignment: CDR1 GTSNPN and CDR2 SVGIG (reference sequence). The CDR3 sequence is CAWSVAGVSETQYF. The CDR3 DNA follows: TGTGCCTGGAGCGTGGCGGGAGTTTCGGAGACCCAGTACTTC.